These T cell receptor beta chains were read from a single sample in a study of blood T cells in healthy people across ages. TCRdb re-called the 5' RACE reads through MiXCR, storing one row per CDR3 protein. This table has some 1.5 million distinct CDR3 sequences, 35% to 45% appearing once. The specimen sequenced was blood. The origin of the receptors is a woman aged 18 to 35 in good health. Each CDR3 is given with its conserved first and last residue. Each record gives: V gene, J gene, CDR3 protein.

>TRBV7-9|TRBJ2-7
CASSWTSGGLSYEQYF
>TRBV7-9|TRBJ1-3
CASSLGSVSSGNTIYF
>TRBV7-2|TRBJ2-5
CASSLAREQETQYF
>TRBV4-1|TRBJ1-3
CASSQPGAGLDTIYF
>TRBV7-2|TRBJ2-3
CASSPKMGFSTDTQYF
>TRBV9|TRBJ1-1
CASSSRDREYTEAFF
>TRBV15|TRBJ1-6
CATSRERSPLHF
>TRBV4-1|TRBJ2-1
CASSGIVGGREYFNEQFF
>TRBV7-9|TRBJ2-5
CASSFGNFDREEQYF
>TRBV12-3/TRBV12-4|TRBJ2-3
CASTTSPGSRDTQYF
>TRBV7-2|TRBJ2-7
CASSLESGSSGEQYF
>TRBV7-9|TRBJ2-7
CASGPSGSGDYEQYF
>TRBV12-3/TRBV12-4|TRBJ1-4
CASSSRPLRGSEKLFF
>TRBV12-3/TRBV12-4|TRBJ1-1
CASITEPNTEAFF
>TRBV25-1|TRBJ2-5
CASSEYGRAQETQYF
>TRBV20-1|TRBJ2-5
CSAREGAAVREQYF
>TRBV25-1|TRBJ1-1
CASSEFAPDSGSLAEAFF
>TRBV6-6|TRBJ1-1
CASSASWNTEAFF
>TRBV27|TRBJ2-7
CASSLLATGGFEQYF
>TRBV9|TRBJ1-2
CASNREGYGYTF
>TRBV7-9|TRBJ2-7
CASSFTFPQRGSYEQYF
>TRBV4-3|TRBJ2-7
CASSQEWWGEQYF
>TRBV3-1|TRBJ2-7
CASSQGHLTYEQYF
>TRBV10-3|TRBJ2-5
CATLRAETQYF
>TRBV5-1|TRBJ2-1
CASSQHLAASSYNEQFF